This T cell receptor (beta chain) was found in a study of regulatory T cells in long-lasting Graves disease. As for time point: newly diagnosed GD, antithyroid drugs for less than 3 months. Scientists built the TCR library using RNA that was extracted from PBMCs. Per the germline V gene, CDR1 is LNHDA and CDR2 is SQIVND (reference sequence). CDR3 length equals 17 residues. V was pared by 4 bases and J by 3 bases, with 14 bases of the junction left unmatched. Sequencing libraries for TCR beta were prepared with iRepertoire HTBI primers and Arm-PCR of CDR3 regions. MiXCR was run by TCRdb on the multiplex PCR reads, yielding one entry per CDR3 protein. Here the sample spans about 330,000 distinct CDR3 sequences, roughly 17% being singletons. Findings of the study overall: Whereas 966 public clonotypes were shared by new patients, persistent patients shared more, at around 2,700.

About this clonotype: Its antigen is currently unknown.

These data were likewise used in another study, on T cells in Graves' hyperthyroidism and ophthalmopathy.

The clonotype comes from a woman aged 18 to 35 with Graves disease. This rearrangement joins TRBV19 to TRBJ2-7; 8 nucleotides match TRBD1. The sequencing used peripheral blood mononuclear cells (PBMCs), collected at new diagnosis, from a patient treated with antithyroid drugs. CDR3 bases: TGTGCCAGTAGTACCGACTTCCGGACAGGGAGCAACTACGAGCAGTACTTC. Translation gives CASSTDFRTGSNYEQYF.